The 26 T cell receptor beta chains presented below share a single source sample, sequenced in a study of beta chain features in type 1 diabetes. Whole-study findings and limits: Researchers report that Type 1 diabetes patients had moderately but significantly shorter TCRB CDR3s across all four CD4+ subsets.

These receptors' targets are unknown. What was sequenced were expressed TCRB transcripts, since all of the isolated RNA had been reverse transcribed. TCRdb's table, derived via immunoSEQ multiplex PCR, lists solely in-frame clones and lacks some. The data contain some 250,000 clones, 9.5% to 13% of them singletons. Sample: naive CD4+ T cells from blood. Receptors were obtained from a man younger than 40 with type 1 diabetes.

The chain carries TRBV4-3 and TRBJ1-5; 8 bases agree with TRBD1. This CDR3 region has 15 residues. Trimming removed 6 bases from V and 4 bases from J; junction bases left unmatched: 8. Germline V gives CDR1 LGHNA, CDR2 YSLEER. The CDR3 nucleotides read TGCGCCAGCAGTGCAGGACAGGGAAGGAATCAGCCCCAGCATTTT. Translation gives CASSAGQGRNQPQHF.

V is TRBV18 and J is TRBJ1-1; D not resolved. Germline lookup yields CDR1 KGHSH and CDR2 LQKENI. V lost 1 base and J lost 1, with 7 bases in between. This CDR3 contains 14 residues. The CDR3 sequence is CASSPLNTNTEAFF. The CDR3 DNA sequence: TGTGCCAGCTCACCACTCAACACGAACACTGAAGCTTTCTTT.

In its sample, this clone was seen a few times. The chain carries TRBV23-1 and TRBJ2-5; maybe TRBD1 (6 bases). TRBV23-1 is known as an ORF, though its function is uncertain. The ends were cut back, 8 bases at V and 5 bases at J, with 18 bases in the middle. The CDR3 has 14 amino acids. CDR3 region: CASAWTEERETQYF. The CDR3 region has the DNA TGCGCCAGCGCCTGGACAGAAGAGAGGGAGACCCAGTACTTC.

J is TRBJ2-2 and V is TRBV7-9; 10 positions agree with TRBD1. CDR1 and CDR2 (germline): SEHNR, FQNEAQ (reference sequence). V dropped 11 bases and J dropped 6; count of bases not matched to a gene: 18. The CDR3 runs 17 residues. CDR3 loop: CASPGDRGDTRSGELFF. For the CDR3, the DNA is TGTGCCTCCCCAGGGGACAGGGGCGATACCCGTTCCGGGGAGCTGTTTTTT. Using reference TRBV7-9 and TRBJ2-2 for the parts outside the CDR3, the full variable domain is DTGVSQNPRHKITKRGQNVTFRCDPISEHNRLYWYRQTLGQGPEFLTYFQNEAQLEKSRLLSDRFSAERPKGSFSTLEIQRTEQGDSAMYLCASPGDRGDTRSGELFFGEGSRLTVL.

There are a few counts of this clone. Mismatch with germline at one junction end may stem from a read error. In DNA, the CDR3 is TGTGCCAGCAGTTACCGGAGCGGGTCCCCCTACGTGCAGTACTTC. Translating it yields CASSYRSGSPYVQYF. V usage is TRBV6-5 and J usage is TRBJ2-7; maybe TRBD2 (6 bases). CDR1 is MNHEY, CDR2 SVGAGI, per germline. This CDR3 spans 15 amino acids.

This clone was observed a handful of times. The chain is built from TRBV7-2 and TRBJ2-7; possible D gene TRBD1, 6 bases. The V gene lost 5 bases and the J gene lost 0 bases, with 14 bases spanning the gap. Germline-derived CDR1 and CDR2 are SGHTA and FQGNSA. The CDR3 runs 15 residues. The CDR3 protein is CASSLRTARSYEQYF. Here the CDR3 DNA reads TGTGCCAGCAGCCTTAGGACAGCCCGCTCCTACGAGCAGTACTTC.

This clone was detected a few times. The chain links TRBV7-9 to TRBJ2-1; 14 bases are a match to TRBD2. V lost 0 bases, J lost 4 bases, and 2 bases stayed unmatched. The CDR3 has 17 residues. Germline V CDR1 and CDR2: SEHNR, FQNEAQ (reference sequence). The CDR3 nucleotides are TGTGCCAGCAGCTTAGCGGGACTAGCGGGGGCTTACAATGAGCAGTTCTTC. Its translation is CASSLAGLAGAYNEQFF.

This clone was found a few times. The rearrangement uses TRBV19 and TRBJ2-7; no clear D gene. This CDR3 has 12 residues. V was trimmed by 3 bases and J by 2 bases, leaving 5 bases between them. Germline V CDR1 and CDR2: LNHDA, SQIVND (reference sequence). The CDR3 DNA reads TGTGCCAGTAGTATGGGCGCCTACGAGCAGTACTTC. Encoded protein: CASSMGAYEQYF.

DNA of the CDR3: TGCGCCAGCAGCCAAGAAGGACTAGATCTCTACGAGCAGTACTTC. This translates into CASSQEGLDLYEQYF. V and J are TRBV4-3 and TRBJ2-7; 7 bases agree with TRBD2. J lost 3 bases, V lost 0 bases, and 5 bases had no gene match. The CDR3 length is 15 residues. Per the germline V gene, CDR1 is LGHNA and CDR2 is YSLEER.

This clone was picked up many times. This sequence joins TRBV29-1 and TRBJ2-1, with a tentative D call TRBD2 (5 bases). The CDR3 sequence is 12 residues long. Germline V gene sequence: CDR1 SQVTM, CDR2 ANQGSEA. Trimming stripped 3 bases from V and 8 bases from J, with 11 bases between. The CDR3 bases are TGCAGCGTTGATCCGCCCGGGGATGAGCAGTTCTTC. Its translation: CSVDPPGDEQFF.

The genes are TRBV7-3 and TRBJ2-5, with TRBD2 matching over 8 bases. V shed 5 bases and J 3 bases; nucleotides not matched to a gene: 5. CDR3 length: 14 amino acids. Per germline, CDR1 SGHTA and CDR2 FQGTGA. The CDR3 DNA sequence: TGTGCCAGCAGCCTCCGGGGGGGCGAAGAGACCCAGTACTTC. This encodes CASSLRGGEETQYF.

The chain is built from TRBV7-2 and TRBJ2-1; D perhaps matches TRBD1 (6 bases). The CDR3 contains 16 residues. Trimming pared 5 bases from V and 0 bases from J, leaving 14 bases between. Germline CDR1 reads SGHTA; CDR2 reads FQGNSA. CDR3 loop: CASSHGTPNSYNEQFF. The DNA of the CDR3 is TGTGCCAGCAGCCATGGGACACCCAACTCCTACAATGAGCAGTTCTTC.

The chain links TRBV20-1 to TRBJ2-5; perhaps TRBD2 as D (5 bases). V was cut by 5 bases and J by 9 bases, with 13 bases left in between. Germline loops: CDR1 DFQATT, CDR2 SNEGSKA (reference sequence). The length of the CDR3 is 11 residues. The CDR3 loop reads CSAGESPAQYF. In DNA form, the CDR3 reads TGCAGTGCTGGGGAGAGTCCCGCCCAGTACTTC.

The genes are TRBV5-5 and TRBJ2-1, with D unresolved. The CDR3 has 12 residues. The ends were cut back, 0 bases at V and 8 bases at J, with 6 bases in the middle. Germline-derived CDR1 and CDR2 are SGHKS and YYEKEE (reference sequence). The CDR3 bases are TGTGCCAGCAGCTTGGGGGCGTATGAGCAGTTCTTC. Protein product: CASSLGAYEQFF.

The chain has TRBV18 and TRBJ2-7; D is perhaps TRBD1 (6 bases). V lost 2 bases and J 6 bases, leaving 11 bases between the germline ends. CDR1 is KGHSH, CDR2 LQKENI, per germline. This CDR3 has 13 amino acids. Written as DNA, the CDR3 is TGTGCCAGCTCACCAGAGCAGGGGCGCGAGCAGTACTTC. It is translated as CASSPEQGREQYF.

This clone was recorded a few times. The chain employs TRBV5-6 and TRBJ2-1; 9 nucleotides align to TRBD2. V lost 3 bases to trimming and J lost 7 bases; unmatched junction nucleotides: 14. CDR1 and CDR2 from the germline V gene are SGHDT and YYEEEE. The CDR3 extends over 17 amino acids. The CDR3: CASSSPWRRGGKNEQFF. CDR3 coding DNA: TGTGCCAGCAGCTCACCCTGGCGGCGGGGGGGCAAAAATGAGCAGTTCTTC.

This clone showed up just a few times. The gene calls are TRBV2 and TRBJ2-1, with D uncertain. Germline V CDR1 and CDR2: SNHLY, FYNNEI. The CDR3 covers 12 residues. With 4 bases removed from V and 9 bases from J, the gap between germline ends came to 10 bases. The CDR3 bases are TGTGCCAGCAGTGTTTATTCGGGTGAGCAGTTCTTC. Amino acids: CASSVYSGEQFF.

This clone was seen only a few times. The CDR3 loop is CASSHGGLSYNEQFF. In nucleotides, the CDR3 is TGTGCCAGCAGCCACGGGGGGCTCTCCTACAATGAGCAGTTCTTC. This chain links TRBV28 with TRBJ2-1; D possibly corresponds to TRBD2 (7 bases). This CDR3 region has 15 residues. Germline CDR1 is MDHEN and CDR2 is SYDVKM. Trimming pared 6 bases from V and 0 bases from J, leaving 12 bases between. Full variable domain (remainder filled in from reference TRBV28 and TRBJ2-1): DVKVTQSSRYLVKRTGEKVFLECVQDMDHENMFWYRQDPGLGLRLIYFSYDVKMKEKGDIPEGYSVSREKKERFSLILESASTNQTSMYLCASSHGGLSYNEQFFGPGTRLTVL.

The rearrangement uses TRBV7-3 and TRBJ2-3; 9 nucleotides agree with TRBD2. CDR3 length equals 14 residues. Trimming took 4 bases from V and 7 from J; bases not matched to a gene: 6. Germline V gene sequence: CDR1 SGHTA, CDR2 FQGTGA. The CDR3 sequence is CASSSLGLANTQYF. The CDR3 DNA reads TGTGCCAGCAGCTCCCTCGGACTAGCGAATACGCAGTATTTT.

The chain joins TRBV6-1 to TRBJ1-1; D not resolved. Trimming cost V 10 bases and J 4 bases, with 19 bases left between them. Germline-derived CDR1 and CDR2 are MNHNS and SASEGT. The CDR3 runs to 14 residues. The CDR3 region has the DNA TGTGCCACCCGGGGTGCGGCTGGTTTCACTGAAGCTTTCTTT. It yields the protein CATRGAAGFTEAFF.

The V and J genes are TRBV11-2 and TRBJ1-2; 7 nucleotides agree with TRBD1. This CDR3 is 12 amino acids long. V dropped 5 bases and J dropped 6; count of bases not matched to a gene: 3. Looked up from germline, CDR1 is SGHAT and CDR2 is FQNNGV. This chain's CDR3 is CASSPRGNGYTF. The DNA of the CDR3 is TGTGCCAGCAGCCCCAGGGGGAATGGCTACACCTTC.

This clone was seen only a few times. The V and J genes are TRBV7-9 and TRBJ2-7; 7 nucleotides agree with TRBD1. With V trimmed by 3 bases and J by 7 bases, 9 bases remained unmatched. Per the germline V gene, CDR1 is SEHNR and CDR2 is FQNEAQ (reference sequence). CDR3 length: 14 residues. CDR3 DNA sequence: TGTGCCAGCAGCTTGGGGACAGACTCCTTAGAGCAGTACTTC. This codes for CASSLGTDSLEQYF. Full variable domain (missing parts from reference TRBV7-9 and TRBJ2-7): DTGVSQNPRHKITKRGQNVTFRCDPISEHNRLYWYRQTLGQGPEFLTYFQNEAQLEKSRLLSDRFSAERPKGSFSTLEIQRTEQGDSAMYLCASSLGTDSLEQYFGPGTRLTVT.

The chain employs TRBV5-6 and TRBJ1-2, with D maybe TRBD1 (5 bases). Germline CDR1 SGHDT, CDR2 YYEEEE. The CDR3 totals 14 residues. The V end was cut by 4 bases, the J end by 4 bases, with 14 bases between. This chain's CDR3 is CASSLGQSLYGYTF. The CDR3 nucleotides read TGTGCCAGCAGCCTCGGACAATCTCTCTATGGCTACACCTTC.

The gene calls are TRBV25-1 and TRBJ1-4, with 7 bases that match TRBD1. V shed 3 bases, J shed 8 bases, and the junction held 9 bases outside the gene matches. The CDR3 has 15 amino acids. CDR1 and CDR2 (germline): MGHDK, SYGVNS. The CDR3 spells CASSDRRQGWEKLFF. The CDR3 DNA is TGTGCCAGCAGTGACCGTAGACAGGGTTGGGAAAAACTGTTTTTT.

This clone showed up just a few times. The CDR3 DNA follows: TGCGCCAGCAGCCAAGAAGCGGGGAATAATTCACCCCTCCACTTT. The encoded protein is CASSQEAGNNSPLHF. The chain recombines TRBV4-3 with TRBJ1-6; no clear D. V was trimmed by 0 bases and J by 5 bases, leaving 8 bases between them. The CDR3 consists of 15 residues. Germline V CDR1 and CDR2: LGHNA, YSLEER.

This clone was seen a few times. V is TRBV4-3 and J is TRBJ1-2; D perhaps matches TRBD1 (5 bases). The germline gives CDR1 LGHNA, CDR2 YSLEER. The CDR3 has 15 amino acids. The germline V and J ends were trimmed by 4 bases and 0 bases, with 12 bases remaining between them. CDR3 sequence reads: CASSPGDRANYGYTF. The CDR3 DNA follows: TGCGCCAGCAGCCCGGGGGACCGTGCTAACTATGGCTACACCTTC.